This T cell receptor beta chain was found in a study of cytomegalovirus exposure and HLA in healthy donors. Study-wide context: Earlier, about 180 million T cells were analyzed, and some 120 million unique TCR beta sequences were found among them. Roughly 80 million unique TCRs from HLA-typed donors made up an early data release.

The donors (healthy individuals) were bone marrow donors. Study results and limitations: V- and J-gene trimming in TCR beta was tied to a missense DCLRE1C variant by an analysis performed later.

Trimming removed 3 bases from V and 4 bases from J, with 4 bases in between. CDR3 length equals 11 residues. CDR1 SGHTA and CDR2 FQGNSA come from the germline V gene. 13 Jbeta primers and 60 Vbeta primers were used for the PCR. This table comes from immunoSEQ multiplex PCR, and its TCRdb copy is limited to in-frame clones, with some not included. The sample has some 190,000 clones; about 80% are singletons. Details on this clone: Its antigen is undetermined. The same CDR3 also results from other DNA sequences found in this sample.

The chain carries TRBV7-2 and TRBJ2-7; D is undetermined. The clonotype comes from a woman aged 30 to 39 in good health and CMV-seropositive. Sequencing was done on a sample of PBMCs. The CDR3 DNA reads TGTGCCAGCAGCTTGAGTTACGAGCAGTACTTC. As protein: CASSLSYEQYF.